A selection of T cell receptor beta chains follows, all from one sample in a study of early T cells in non-severe SARS-CoV-2 infection. Via MiXCR, TCRdb re-called the 5' RACE reads, giving one row per CDR3 protein. The sample lists 25,000 to 35,000 distinct CDR3 sequences; under 6% were seen once. The specimen was whole blood. The receptors were gathered from an adult who was a healthcare worker with PCR-confirmed SARS-CoV-2 infection or an uninfected control (not recorded which). CDR3s include the opening cysteine and the closing phenylalanine or tryptophan.

j_gene | v_gene | CDR3aa
TRBJ1-2 | TRBV6-5 | CASSYDGTGVPDGYTF
TRBJ2-3 | TRBV27 | CASSLSGLVVYSDTQYF
TRBJ2-3 | TRBV10-3 | CAISASSGRTSTDTQYF
TRBJ1-6 | TRBV20-1 | CSARLGGAYNSPLHF
TRBJ2-2 | TRBV2 | CASLLDPATGELFF
TRBJ1-1 | TRBV28 | CASSYGDRGNTEAFF
TRBJ1-2 | TRBV19 | CASSRVGRDLFFYGYTF
TRBJ1-1 | TRBV30 | CAWSGTYNKAFF
TRBJ2-5 | TRBV24-1 | CAAGSLSGTQYF
TRBJ1-2 | TRBV6-6 | CASSRDRGQYGYTF
TRBJ2-1 | TRBV27 | CASSLVSSGSRNNEQFF
TRBJ1-1 | TRBV2 | CATWGHRRTEAFF
TRBJ2-2 | TRBV7-6 | CASRDYNTGELFF
TRBJ2-5 | TRBV14 | CASSRGGDGRGETQYF
TRBJ2-3 | TRBV7-2 | CASSLPRKPASGSLSTDTQYF
TRBJ2-2 | TRBV18 | CASSRGDTTPGELFF
TRBJ2-3 | TRBV11-2 | CASSLAYTGDRTQYF
TRBJ1-6 | TRBV18 | CASSPMGTLNSPLHF
TRBJ2-5 | TRBV16 | CASSHPRSTQETQYF
TRBJ1-1 | TRBV7-3 | CASSQGATTEAFF
TRBJ1-1 | TRBV7-8 | CASSRDTNTEAFF
TRBJ2-1 | TRBV5-4 | CASRPTGGNEQFF
TRBJ2-2 | TRBV5-1 | CASSLVPSAGELFF
TRBJ2-1 | TRBV10-3 | CAISESMRLAGGNEQFF
TRBJ2-3 | TRBV10-3 | CAISESGGGISPSTDTQYF
TRBJ2-3 | TRBV29-1 | CSVENGGTDTQYF
TRBJ2-7 | TRBV20-1 | CSVPKGGLAYEQYF
TRBJ2-5 | TRBV5-1 | CASRGGNSERETQYF
TRBJ2-3 | TRBV7-2 | CASSSPAWPGDTQYF
TRBJ2-1 | TRBV14 | CASSQFRFDEQFF
TRBJ2-1 | TRBV10-2 | CASTLASGSGEQFF
TRBJ2-2 | TRBV20-1 | CSARDLGLAGKRLNTGELFF
TRBJ1-1 | TRBV10-1 | CASSGRNTEAFF
TRBJ2-1 | TRBV20-1 | CSASRLNAYNEQFF
TRBJ2-1 | TRBV7-2 | CASSSLGLIYNEQFF
TRBJ2-5 | TRBV20-1 | CSARNWGETQYF
TRBJ1-1 | TRBV27 | CASSQPVYGRNTEAFF
TRBJ2-1 | TRBV3-1 | CASSGQGADEQFF
TRBJ2-5 | TRBV7-9 | CASSTRTSRGETQYF
TRBJ2-3 | TRBV7-9 | CASSYRDRRTDTQYF
TRBJ2-7 | TRBV6-5 | CASSYETSGSYEQYF
TRBJ2-1 | TRBV24-1 | CATSDPGGGEQFF
TRBJ2-5 | TRBV20-1 | CSANLAGEETQYF
TRBJ1-1 | TRBV5-1 | CASSGNLQGTEAFF
TRBJ2-3 | TRBV5-1 | CASSLEGASSTDTQYF
TRBJ2-1 | TRBV2 | CASSMDYGERFF
TRBJ2-5 | TRBV20-1 | CSARTSGRAEETQYF
TRBJ2-4 | TRBV29-1 | CSVSTGGIQYF
TRBJ2-2 | TRBV24-1 | CAAKDREPTGELFF
TRBJ1-4 | TRBV6-1 | CASSPGQGSEKLFF
TRBJ1-4 | TRBV3-1 | CASSRVGGVPNEKLFF
TRBJ2-1 | TRBV29-1 | CSVETGLGTAYNEQFF
TRBJ1-6 | TRBV29-1 | CSVALPGLNSPLHF
TRBJ1-2 | TRBV27 | CASSVVGDSTNYGYTF
TRBJ2-1 | TRBV5-6 | CASSLTGRDDNEQFF
TRBJ1-2 | TRBV11-2 | CASTPQVGRIYGYTF
TRBJ1-1 | TRBV6-5 | CASRKRDPNTEAFF
TRBJ2-5 | TRBV11-2 | CASTRTTQETQYF
TRBJ2-1 | TRBV6-5 | CASSPYSGRAGEQFF